This T cell receptor beta chain comes out of a study of shared clonotypes between healthy human individuals. Per the germline V gene, CDR1 is MDHEN and CDR2 is SYDVKM. Deletions cut 8 bases from V and 0 bases from J, with 8 bases between. This CDR3 is 13 amino acids long. Study-level findings and limits: An expected dependence of interdonor clonotype sharing on sequencing depth was noted. Naive subsets typically showed greater estimated richness than memory subsets. Against clonotypes common to all four donors, non-shared ones had lower generation probabilities. When naive CD4 clonotypes were compared across four donors, roughly 4.9% were shared.

The assay was immunoSEQ multiplex PCR, and TCRdb's table has in-frame clones only and misses some. Of some 2,500,000 clones listed, roughly 92% are singletons. About this clone itself: Its matching antigen is unknown.

The genes are TRBV28 and TRBJ1-3; D is uncertain. The receptor was derived from a man between 18 and 29 years old in good health. Some clones in this sample may be carry-over from other donors' samples. Sequences were obtained from naive CD4+ T cells from PBMCs. Indicated subset: CD45RA+ positively selected. The CDR3 sequence is CASSVSSGNTIYF. The CDR3 DNA follows: TGTGCCAGCTCTGTTAGCTCTGGAAACACCATATATTTT.